Presented here are 9 T cell receptor beta chains from one specimen sequenced in a study of cytomegalovirus exposure and HLA in healthy donors. Clones were read by immunoSEQ multiplex PCR, and TCRdb kept only the in-frame ones, dropping some. Of 150,000 to 200,000 clones detected, roughly 89% appear once; the ten largest clones hold 4% to 4.5%. Sequenced material: PBMCs. These receptors originate from a man aged 18 to 30 in good health and CMV-seropositive.

The rearrangement links TRBV15 to TRBJ1-1; 8 bases are shared with TRBD1. The CDR3 has 16 residues. With V trimmed by 3 bases and J by 5 bases, 11 bases remained unmatched. Germline V gene lookup returns CDR1 LNHNV and CDR2 YYDKDF (reference sequence). As DNA, the CDR3 is TGTGCCACCAGCAGGGAACTGACAGGGGAACGGACTGAAGCTTTCTTT. It specifies CATSRELTGERTEAFF.

J is TRBJ2-1 and V is TRBV10-1; D unclear. Germline loops: CDR1 WNHNN, CDR2 SYGVQD (reference sequence). The CDR3 runs 12 residues. V dropped 7 bases and J dropped 6 bases, with 10 bases sitting between them. The CDR3 here is CASKIQVNEQFF. In DNA, the CDR3 is TGCGCCAGCAAAATTCAGGTCAATGAGCAGTTCTTC.

The rearrangement joins TRBV5-4 to TRBJ1-1; TRBD1 matches 7 bases. Germline-derived CDR1 and CDR2 are SGHNT and YYREEE (reference sequence). The CDR3 length is 13 residues. V shed 4 bases and J 8 bases; nucleotides not matched to a gene: 8. CDR3 sequence: CASSPDRAREAFF. The CDR3 DNA follows: TGTGCCAGCAGCCCTGACAGGGCAAGGGAAGCTTTCTTT.

The chain combines TRBV29-1 with TRBJ2-3; 8 nucleotides line up with TRBD2. Per the germline V gene, CDR1 is SQVTM and CDR2 is ANQGSEA. After removal of 6 bases from V and 1 base from J, the junction contained 9 bases not matched to a gene. CDR3 length: 15 amino acids. For the CDR3, the DNA is TGCAGCGTCCACGGGAGGGGGGGACGCACAGATACGCAGTATTTT. Translating gives CSVHGRGGRTDTQYF.

The V call is TRBV11-2, the J call TRBJ2-1; no clear D gene. CDR3 length: 13 amino acids. Trimming removed 1 base from V and 9 bases from J, with 10 bases in between. The V gene's germline CDR1 is SGHAT and CDR2 FQNNGV. CDR3 coding DNA: TGTGCCAGCAGCTTAGTCTCGGTTGGTGAGCAGTTCTTC. It encodes CASSLVSVGEQFF.

This clone was counted a single time. The chain is built from TRBV5-1 and TRBJ2-1, with 7 nucleotides matching TRBD2. This CDR3 has 16 amino acids. Trimming took 4 bases from V and 0 from J; bases not matched to a gene: 7. Germline V gene lookup returns CDR1 SGHRS and CDR2 YFSETQ. In nucleotides, the CDR3 is TGCGCCAGCAGCATCCTCGGGGGGAGCTCCTACAATGAGCAGTTCTTC. Its protein product is CASSILGGSSYNEQFF. Using reference TRBV5-1 and TRBJ2-1 for the parts outside the CDR3, the full variable domain is KAGVTQTPRYLIKTRGQQVTLSCSPISGHRSVSWYQQTPGQGLQFLFEYFSETQRNKGNFPGRFSGRQFSNSRSEMNVSTLELGDSALYLCASSILGGSSYNEQFFGPGTRLTVL.

V is TRBV5-3 and J is TRBJ2-2; perhaps TRBD1 as D (6 bases). TRBV5-3 is classed as an ORF, of uncertain function. V lost 5 bases to trimming and J lost 1 base, with 18 bases between them. The CDR3 extends over 17 amino acids. The CDR3 spells CARSSTGTAWNTGELFF. The CDR3 region has the DNA TGTGCCAGAAGTTCAACAGGGACGGCATGGAACACCGGGGAGCTGTTTTTT.

This clone was seen only once. V gene TRBV7-6 combines with J gene TRBJ2-3; D is ambiguous. V was pared by 6 bases and J by 0 bases, with 7 bases between. Looked up from germline, CDR1 is SGHVS and CDR2 is FNYEAQ. The CDR3 covers 13 residues. The CDR3 DNA sequence: TGTGCCAGCAGGTCCAGTAGCACAGATACGCAGTATTTT. Translated, it gives CASRSSSTDTQYF. Based on the CDR3 plus reference TRBV7-6 and TRBJ2-3, the full variable domain is GAGVSQSPRYKVTKRGQDVALRCDPISGHVSLYWYRQALGQGPEFLTYFNYEAQQDKSGLPNDRFSAERPEGSISTLTIQRTEQRDSAMYRCASRSSSTDTQYFGPGTRLTVL.

V is TRBV18 and J is TRBJ2-7; weak D call: TRBD2 (5 bases). V dropped 4 bases and J dropped 0 bases, with 7 bases sitting between them. The CDR3 length is 13 residues. Germline assignment: CDR1 KGHSH and CDR2 LQKENI. CDR3 nucleotide sequence: TGTGCCAGCTCACTGGGGAGCTCCTACGAGCAGTACTTC. Translation: CASSLGSSYEQYF.